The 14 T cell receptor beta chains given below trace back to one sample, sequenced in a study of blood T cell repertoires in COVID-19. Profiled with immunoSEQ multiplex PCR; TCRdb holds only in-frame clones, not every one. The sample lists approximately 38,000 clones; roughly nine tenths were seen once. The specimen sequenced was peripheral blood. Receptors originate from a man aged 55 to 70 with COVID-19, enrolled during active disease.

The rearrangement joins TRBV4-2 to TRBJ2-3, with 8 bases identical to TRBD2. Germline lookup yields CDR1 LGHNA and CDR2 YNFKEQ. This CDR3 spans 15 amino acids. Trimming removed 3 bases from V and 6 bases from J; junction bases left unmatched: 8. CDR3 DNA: TGTGCCAGCAGCCAGTCCAGCGGGAGAGGCGATACGCAGTATTTT. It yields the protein CASSQSSGRGDTQYF.

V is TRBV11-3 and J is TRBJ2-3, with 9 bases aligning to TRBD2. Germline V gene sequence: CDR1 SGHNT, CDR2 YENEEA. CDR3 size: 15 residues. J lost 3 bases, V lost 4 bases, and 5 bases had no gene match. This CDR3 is CASSSWGLATDTQYF. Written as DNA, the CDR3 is TGTGCCAGCAGCTCCTGGGGACTAGCTACAGATACGCAGTATTTT.

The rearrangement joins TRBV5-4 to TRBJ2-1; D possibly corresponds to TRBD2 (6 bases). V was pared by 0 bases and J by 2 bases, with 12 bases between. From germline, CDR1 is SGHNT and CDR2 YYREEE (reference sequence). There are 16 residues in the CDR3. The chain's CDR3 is CASSLGGTDTYNEQFF. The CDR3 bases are TGTGCCAGCAGCTTGGGCGGGACGGACACCTACAATGAGCAGTTCTTC.

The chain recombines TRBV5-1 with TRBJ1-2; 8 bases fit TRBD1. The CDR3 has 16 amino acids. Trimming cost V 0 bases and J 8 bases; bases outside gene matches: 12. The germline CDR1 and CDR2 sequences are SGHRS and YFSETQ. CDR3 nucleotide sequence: TGCGCCAGCAGCTTGGGGCCTCTGCAGGGGGCTAACGGCTACACCTTC. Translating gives CASSLGPLQGANGYTF.

The CDR3 loop is CAWSVGDIQYF. CDR3 coding DNA: TGTGCCTGGAGCGTCGGGGACATTCAGTACTTC. The V call is TRBV30, the J call TRBJ2-4; D might be TRBD2 (5 bases). Trimming took off 3 bases at V and 8 bases at J, with 8 bases between the two ends. The germline V gene has CDR1 GTSNPN and CDR2 SVGIG (reference sequence). This CDR3 spans 11 amino acids.

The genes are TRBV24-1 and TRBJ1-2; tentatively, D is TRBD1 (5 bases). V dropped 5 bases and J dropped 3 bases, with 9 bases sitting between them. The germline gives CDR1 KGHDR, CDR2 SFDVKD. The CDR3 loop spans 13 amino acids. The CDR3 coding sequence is TGTGCCACCAGTGTTACGGGGGACTATGGCTACACCTTC. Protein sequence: CATSVTGDYGYTF.

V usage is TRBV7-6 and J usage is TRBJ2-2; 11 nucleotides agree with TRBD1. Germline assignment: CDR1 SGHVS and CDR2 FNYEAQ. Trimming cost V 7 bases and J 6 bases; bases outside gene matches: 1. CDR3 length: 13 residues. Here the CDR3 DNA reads TGTGCCAGCACGGGACAGGGGGCCGGGGAGCTGTTTTTT. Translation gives CASTGQGAGELFF.

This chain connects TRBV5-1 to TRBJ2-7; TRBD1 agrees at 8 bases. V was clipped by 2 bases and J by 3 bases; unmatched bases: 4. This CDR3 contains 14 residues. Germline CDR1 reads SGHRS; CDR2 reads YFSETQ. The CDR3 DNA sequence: TGCGCCAGCAGCTTAAGACAGGGGCTCTACGAGCAGTACTTC. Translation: CASSLRQGLYEQYF. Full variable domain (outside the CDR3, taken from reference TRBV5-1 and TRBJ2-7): KAGVTQTPRYLIKTRGQQVTLSCSPISGHRSVSWYQQTPGQGLQFLFEYFSETQRNKGNFPGRFSGRQFSNSRSEMNVSTLELGDSALYLCASSLRQGLYEQYFGPGTRLTVT.

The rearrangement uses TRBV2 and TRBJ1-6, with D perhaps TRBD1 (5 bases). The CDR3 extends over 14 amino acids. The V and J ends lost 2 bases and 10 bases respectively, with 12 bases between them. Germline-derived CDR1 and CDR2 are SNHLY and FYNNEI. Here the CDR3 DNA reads TGTGCCAGCAGTGAAACGGCAGGGAGGTCACCCCTCCACTTT. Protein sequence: CASSETAGRSPLHF.

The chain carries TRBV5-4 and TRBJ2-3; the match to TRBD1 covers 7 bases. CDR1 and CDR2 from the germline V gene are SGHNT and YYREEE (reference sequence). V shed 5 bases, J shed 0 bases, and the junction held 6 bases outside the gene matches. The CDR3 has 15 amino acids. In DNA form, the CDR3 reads TGTGCCAGCAGGCTACAGGGGTTTAGCACAGATACGCAGTATTTT. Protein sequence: CASRLQGFSTDTQYF.

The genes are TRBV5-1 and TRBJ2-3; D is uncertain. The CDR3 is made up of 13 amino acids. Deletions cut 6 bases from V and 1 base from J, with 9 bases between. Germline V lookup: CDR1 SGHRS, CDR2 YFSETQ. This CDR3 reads CASIPPGTDTQYF. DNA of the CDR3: TGCGCCAGCATTCCGCCGGGCACAGATACGCAGTATTTT.

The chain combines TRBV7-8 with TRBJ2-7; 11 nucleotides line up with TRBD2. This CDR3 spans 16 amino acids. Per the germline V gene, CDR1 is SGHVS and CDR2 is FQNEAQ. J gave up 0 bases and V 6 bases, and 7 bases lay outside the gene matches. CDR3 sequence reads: CASRLLAGGGSYEQYF. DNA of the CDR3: TGTGCCAGCAGGTTATTAGCGGGAGGGGGCTCCTACGAGCAGTACTTC. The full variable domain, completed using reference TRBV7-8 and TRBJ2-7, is GAGVSQSPRYKVAKRGQDVALRCDPISGHVSLFWYQQALGQGPEFLTYFQNEAQLDKSGLPSDRFFAERPEGSVSTLKIQRTQQEDSAVYLCASRLLAGGGSYEQYFGPGTRLTVT.

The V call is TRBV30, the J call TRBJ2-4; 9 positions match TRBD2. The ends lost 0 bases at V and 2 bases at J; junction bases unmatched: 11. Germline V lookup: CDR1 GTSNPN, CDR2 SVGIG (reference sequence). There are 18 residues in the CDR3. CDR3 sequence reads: CAWSVKSLAGETKNIQYF. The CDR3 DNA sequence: TGTGCCTGGAGTGTAAAGTCGTTAGCGGGAGAGACCAAAAACATTCAGTACTTC. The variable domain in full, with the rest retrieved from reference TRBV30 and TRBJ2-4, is SQTIHQWPATLVQPVGSPLSLECTVEGTSNPNLYWYRQAAGRGLQLLFYSVGIGQISSEVPQNLSASRPQDRQFILSSKKLLLSDSGFYLCAWSVKSLAGETKNIQYFGAGTRLSVL.

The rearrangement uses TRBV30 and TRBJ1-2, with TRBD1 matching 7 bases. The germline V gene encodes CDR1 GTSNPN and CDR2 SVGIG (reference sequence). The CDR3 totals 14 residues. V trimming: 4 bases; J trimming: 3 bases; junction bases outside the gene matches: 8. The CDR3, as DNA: TGTGCCTGGACAAGTCCAGGGGGATACTATGGCTACACCTTC. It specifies CAWTSPGGYYGYTF.